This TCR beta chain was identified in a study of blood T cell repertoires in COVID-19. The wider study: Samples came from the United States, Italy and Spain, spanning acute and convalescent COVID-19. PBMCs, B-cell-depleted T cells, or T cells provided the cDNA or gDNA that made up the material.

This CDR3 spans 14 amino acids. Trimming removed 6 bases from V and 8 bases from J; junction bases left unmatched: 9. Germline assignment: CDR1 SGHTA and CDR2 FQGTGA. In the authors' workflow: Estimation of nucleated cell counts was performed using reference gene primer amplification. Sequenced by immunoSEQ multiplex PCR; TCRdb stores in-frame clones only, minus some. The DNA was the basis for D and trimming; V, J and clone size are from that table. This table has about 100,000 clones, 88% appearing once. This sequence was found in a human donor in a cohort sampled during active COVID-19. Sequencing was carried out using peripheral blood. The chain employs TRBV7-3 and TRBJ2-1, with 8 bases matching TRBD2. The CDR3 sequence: CASSYTGRADEQFF. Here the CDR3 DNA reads TGTGCCAGCAGTTACACCGGGAGGGCCGATGAGCAGTTCTTC. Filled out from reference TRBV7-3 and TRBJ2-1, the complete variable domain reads GAGVSQTPSNKVTEKGKYVELRCDPISGHTALYWYRQSLGQGPEFLIYFQGTGAADDSGLPNDRFFAVRPEGSVSTLKIQRTERGDSAVYLCASSYTGRADEQFFGPGTRLTVL.